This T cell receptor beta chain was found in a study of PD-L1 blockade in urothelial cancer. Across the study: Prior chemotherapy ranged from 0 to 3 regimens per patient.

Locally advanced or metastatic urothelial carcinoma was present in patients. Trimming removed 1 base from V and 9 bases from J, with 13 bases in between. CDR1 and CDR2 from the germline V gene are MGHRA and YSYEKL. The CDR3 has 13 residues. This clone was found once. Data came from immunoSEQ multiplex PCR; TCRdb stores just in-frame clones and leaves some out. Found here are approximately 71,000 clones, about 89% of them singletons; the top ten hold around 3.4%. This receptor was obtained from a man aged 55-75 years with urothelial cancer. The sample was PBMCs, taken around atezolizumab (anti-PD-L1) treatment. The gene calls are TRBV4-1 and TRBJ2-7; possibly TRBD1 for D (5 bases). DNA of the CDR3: TGCGCCAGCAGCCAAGGACAGATTGACGGGCAGTACTTC. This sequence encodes CASSQGQIDGQYF.